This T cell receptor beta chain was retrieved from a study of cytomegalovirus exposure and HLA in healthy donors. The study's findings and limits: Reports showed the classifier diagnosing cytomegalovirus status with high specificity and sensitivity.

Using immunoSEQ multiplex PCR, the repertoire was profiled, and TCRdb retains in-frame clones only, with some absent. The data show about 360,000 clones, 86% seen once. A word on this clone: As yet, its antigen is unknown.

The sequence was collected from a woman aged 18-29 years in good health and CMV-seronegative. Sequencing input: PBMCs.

The CDR3 sequence is CASSLAGPDEQFF. In DNA form, the CDR3 reads TGTGCCAGCAGCTTAGCGGGACCGGATGAGCAGTTCTTC. The rearrangement uses TRBV7-3 and TRBJ2-1; a weak D match, TRBD2 (6 bases). From germline, CDR1 is SGHTA and CDR2 FQGTGA. The CDR3 length is 13 residues. Deletions cut 2 bases from V and 8 bases from J, with 10 bases between.